The 17 T cell receptor beta chains below all came from one sample that was sequenced in a study of a mutant IDH1 vaccine in newly diagnosed glioma. Sample time point: week 5, during vaccination. Each dose delivered 300 ug of mutant IDH1 20-mer peptide subcutaneously with imiquimod. TCRdb's table, derived via immunoSEQ multiplex PCR, lists solely in-frame clones and lacks some. In the table there are tens of thousands of clones, roughly nine tenths of which are singletons. Their cognate antigens are unknown. Sequencing used PBMCs, obtained from a glioma patient whose treatment included an IDH1 peptide vaccine. The source of these receptors is a woman aged 50 to 65 with glioma.

J is TRBJ1-1 and V is TRBV10-2; maybe TRBD1 (6 bases). Deletions cut 5 bases from V and 11 bases from J, with 18 bases between. CDR3 length: 13 amino acids. Germline CDR1 WSHSY, CDR2 SAAADI. CDR3 sequence (DNA): TGCGCCAGCAGTTCCCCCACAGGGAATAGGGCTTTCTTT. Its protein is CASSSPTGNRAFF.

The rearrangement uses TRBV28 and TRBJ2-5, with 7 positions matching TRBD1. V lost 4 bases, J lost 1 base, and 6 bases stayed unmatched. Germline assignment: CDR1 MDHEN and CDR2 SYDVKM. The CDR3 spans 15 residues. In DNA form, the CDR3 reads TGTGCCAGCAGTTCCACAGGGGACGGCCAAGAGACCCAGTACTTC. Protein sequence: CASSSTGDGQETQYF.

The chain joins TRBV6-1 to TRBJ2-7; D possibly uses TRBD1 or TRBD2 (5 bases each). Per germline, CDR1 MNHNS and CDR2 SASEGT. Trimming took 0 bases from V and 3 from J, leaving 9 bases between them. CDR3 length equals 14 residues. This CDR3 reads CASSEAGGHYEQYF. DNA for the CDR3: TGTGCCAGCAGTGAAGCCGGAGGACACTACGAGCAGTACTTC.

V is TRBV30 and J is TRBJ1-3; D unresolved. This CDR3 comprises 14 residues. Trimming removed 0 bases from V and 0 bases from J, with 6 bases in between. Germline CDR1 reads GTSNPN; CDR2 reads SVGIG (reference sequence). This CDR3 is CAWSVEGSGNTIYF. CDR3 DNA sequence: TGTGCCTGGAGTGTCGAGGGCTCTGGAAACACCATATATTTT.

The chain links TRBV28 to TRBJ1-2; D possibly corresponds to TRBD1 (5 bases). V shed 3 bases and J shed 3 bases, with 11 bases lying between them. Germline CDR1 is MDHEN and CDR2 is SYDVKM. This CDR3 is 14 amino acids long. DNA for the CDR3: TGTGCCAGCAGTTTCCCCCCAGGGTACTATGGCTACACCTTC. The encoded protein is CASSFPPGYYGYTF.

This sequence joins TRBV18 and TRBJ2-1, with D possibly being TRBD1 or TRBD2 (5 bases each). In germline, CDR1 is KGHSH, CDR2 LQKENI. This CDR3 has 15 residues. The V end was cut by 6 bases, the J end by 6 bases, with 18 bases between. The CDR3: CASSPPGPRRNEQFF. In DNA, the CDR3 is TGTGCCAGCTCTCCCCCGGGACCACGGCGCAATGAGCAGTTCTTC.

This chain uses TRBV7-3 with TRBJ2-3; D uncertain. CDR1 and CDR2 from the germline V gene are SGHTA and FQGTGA. There are 14 residues in the CDR3. V lost 5 bases, J lost 3 bases, and 12 bases lay in between. For the CDR3, the DNA is TGTGCCAGCAGCGCCACCTGGGGTACAGATACGCAGTATTTT. Translating it yields CASSATWGTDTQYF.

This clone has just a few counts. The rearrangement links TRBV4-1 to TRBJ2-1; D is undetermined. This CDR3 spans 15 amino acids. Germline values: CDR1 MGHRA, CDR2 YSYEKL. The V end lost 1 base, the J end lost 4 bases, and 11 bases lay between the germline ends. CDR3 residues: CASSQVTTAYNEQFF. In DNA form, the CDR3 reads TGCGCCAGCAGCCAAGTCACGACGGCTTACAATGAGCAGTTCTTC.

The CDR3 loop is CASSPQSTNTGELFF. The CDR3, as DNA: TGTGCCAGCTCACCGCAGAGCACGAACACCGGGGAGCTGTTTTTT. This sequence joins TRBV18 and TRBJ2-2, with unresolved D. This CDR3 comprises 15 residues. Trimming took off 3 bases at V and 0 bases at J, with 8 bases between the two ends. Germline lookup yields CDR1 KGHSH and CDR2 LQKENI. Full variable domain (outside the CDR3, taken from reference TRBV18 and TRBJ2-2): NAGVMQNPRHLVRRRGQEARLRCSPMKGHSHVYWYRQLPEEGLKFMVYLQKENIIDESGMPKERFSAEFPKEGPSILRIQQVVRGDSAAYFCASSPQSTNTGELFFGEGSRLTVL.

The chain recombines TRBV10-3 with TRBJ1-3, with 8 bases identical to TRBD1. This CDR3 region has 16 residues. Germline loops: CDR1 ENHRY, CDR2 SYGVKD. V trimming: 3 bases; J trimming: 2 bases; junction bases outside the gene matches: 6. This CDR3 is CAISDPLTGAGNTIYF. The CDR3 DNA reads as TGTGCCATCAGTGACCCCCTGACAGGGGCTGGAAACACCATATATTTT.

This rearrangement joins TRBV23-1 to TRBJ2-6; 9 nucleotides match TRBD1. TRBV23-1 is marked as an open reading frame, function uncertain. The ends lost 2 bases at V and 1 base at J; junction bases unmatched: 9. The CDR3 covers 19 residues. CDR3 residues: CASSQPITGGGSGANVLTF. CDR3 sequence (DNA): TGCGCCAGCAGTCAACCTATTACAGGGGGCGGTTCTGGGGCCAACGTCCTGACTTTC.

The chain recombines TRBV4-1 with TRBJ2-1; 10 nucleotides match TRBD2. The length of the CDR3 is 14 residues. V was clipped by 4 bases and J by 5 bases; unmatched bases: 2. Germline loops: CDR1 MGHRA, CDR2 YSYEKL. CDR3 residues: CASSRGLADNEQFF. The CDR3 coding sequence is TGCGCCAGCAGCCGAGGACTAGCGGACAATGAGCAGTTCTTC.

The J gene is TRBJ1-5, the V gene TRBV28; TRBD1 might be the D (6 bases). The CDR3 covers 14 residues. V gave up 4 bases and J gave up 11 bases, with 18 bases separating them. Germline assignment: CDR1 MDHEN and CDR2 SYDVKM. CDR3 region: CASSSGQSLGSQHF. The CDR3 nucleotides are TGTGCCAGCAGTTCCGGACAGTCCCTAGGGTCCCAGCATTTT.

The V call is TRBV29-1, the J call TRBJ1-1, with no clear D. CDR1 and CDR2 (germline): SQVTM, ANQGSEA. V lost 5 bases to trimming and J lost 4 bases, with 11 bases between them. The CDR3 is made up of 12 amino acids. The CDR3 is CSVSGIGTEAFF. In nucleotides, the CDR3 is TGCAGCGTTTCGGGTATCGGCACTGAAGCTTTCTTT.

The chain links TRBV7-9 to TRBJ2-3, with 8 bases lining up with TRBD2. CDR3 length: 16 residues. J lost 0 bases, V lost 2 bases, and 4 bases had no gene match. Germline loops: CDR1 SEHNR, CDR2 FQNEAQ (reference sequence). The CDR3 coding sequence is TGTGCCAGCAGCTTATTAGCGGGATGGAGCACAGATACGCAGTATTTT. Its protein is CASSLLAGWSTDTQYF.

Only a few counts were recorded for this clone. This rearrangement joins TRBV5-1 to TRBJ2-1; 11 bases are shared with TRBD2. CDR3 length: 15 residues. CDR1 is SGHRS and CDR2 is YFSETQ in the germline V gene. V dropped 3 bases and J dropped 5; count of bases not matched to a gene: 4. The CDR3 region is CASSSGLAEHNEQFF. CDR3 in DNA: TGCGCCAGCAGCTCGGGACTAGCGGAGCACAATGAGCAGTTCTTC.

The J gene is TRBJ2-3, the V gene TRBV7-2; 9 positions match TRBD2. Losses at the gene ends were 3 bases for V and 7 bases for J; bases not matched to a gene: 2. Germline CDR1 is SGHTA and CDR2 is FQGNSA. There are 13 residues in the CDR3. CDR3 protein: CASSFSSGNTQYF. Here the CDR3 DNA reads TGTGCCAGCAGCTTCTCTAGCGGGAATACGCAGTATTTT. The variable domain in full, completed from reference TRBV7-2 and TRBJ2-3, reads GAGVSQSPSNKVTEKGKDVELRCDPISGHTALYWYRQSLGQGLEFLIYFQGNSAPDKSGLPSDRFSAERTGGSVSTLTIQRTQQEDSAVYLCASSFSSGNTQYFGPGTRLTVL.